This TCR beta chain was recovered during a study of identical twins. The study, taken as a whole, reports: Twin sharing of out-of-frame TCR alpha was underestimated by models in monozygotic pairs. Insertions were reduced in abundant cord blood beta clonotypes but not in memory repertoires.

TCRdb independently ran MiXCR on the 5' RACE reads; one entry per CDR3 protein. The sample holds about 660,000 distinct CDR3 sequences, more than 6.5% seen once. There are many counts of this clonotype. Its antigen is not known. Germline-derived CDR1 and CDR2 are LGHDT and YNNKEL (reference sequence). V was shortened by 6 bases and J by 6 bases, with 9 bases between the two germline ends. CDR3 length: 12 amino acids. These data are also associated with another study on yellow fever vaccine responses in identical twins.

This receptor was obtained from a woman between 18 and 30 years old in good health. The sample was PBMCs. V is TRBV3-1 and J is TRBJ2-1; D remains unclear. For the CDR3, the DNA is TGTGCCAGCAGAGGTTTGTCCAATGAGCAGTTCTTC. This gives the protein CASRGLSNEQFF.